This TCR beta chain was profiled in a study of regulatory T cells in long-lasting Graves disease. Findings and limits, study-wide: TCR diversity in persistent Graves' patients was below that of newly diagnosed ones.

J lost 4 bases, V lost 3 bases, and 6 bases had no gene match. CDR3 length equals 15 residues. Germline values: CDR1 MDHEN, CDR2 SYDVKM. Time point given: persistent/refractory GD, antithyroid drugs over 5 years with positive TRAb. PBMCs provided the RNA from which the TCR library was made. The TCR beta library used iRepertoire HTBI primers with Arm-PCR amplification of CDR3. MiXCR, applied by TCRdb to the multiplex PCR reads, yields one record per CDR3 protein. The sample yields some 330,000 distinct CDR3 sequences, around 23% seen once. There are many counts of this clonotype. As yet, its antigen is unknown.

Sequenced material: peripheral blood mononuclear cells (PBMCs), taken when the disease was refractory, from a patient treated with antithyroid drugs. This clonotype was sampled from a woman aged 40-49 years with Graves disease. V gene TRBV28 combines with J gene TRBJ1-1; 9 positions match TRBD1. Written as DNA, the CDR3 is TGTGCCAGCAGTTTTGGGGACAGGGCAGGCACTGAAGCTTTCTTT. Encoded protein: CASSFGDRAGTEAFF.